This TCR beta chain originates from a study of beta chain features in type 1 diabetes. Study details: Cells sorted and examined across all samples totaled around 110,000,000.

V was trimmed by 1 base and J by 3 bases, leaving 7 bases between them. The CDR3 loop spans 13 amino acids. CDR1 is SGHNT and CDR2 is YYREEE in the germline V gene (reference sequence). Findings and limits, study-wide: Among all four CD4+ subsets, Type 1 diabetes patients had TCRB CDR3s that were moderately but significantly shorter.

Since all of the isolated RNA was reverse transcribed, expressed TCRB transcripts were what got sequenced. TCRdb's copy holds only in-frame clones and misses some; the assay was immunoSEQ multiplex PCR. This sample has about 660,000 clones; over 12% occur once, and the top ten carry roughly 0.04%. The table lists this clone with a few counts. The antigen remains unidentified. Purities over 98% were achieved in all sorted populations. This receptor was obtained from a young man with type 1 diabetes. The material sequenced was naive CD4+ T cells from blood. The rearrangement joins TRBV5-4 to TRBJ1-1; D is ambiguous. The CDR3 loop reads CASSLPRDTEAFF. The CDR3 DNA reads as TGTGCCAGCAGCTTGCCACGGGACACTGAAGCTTTCTTT.